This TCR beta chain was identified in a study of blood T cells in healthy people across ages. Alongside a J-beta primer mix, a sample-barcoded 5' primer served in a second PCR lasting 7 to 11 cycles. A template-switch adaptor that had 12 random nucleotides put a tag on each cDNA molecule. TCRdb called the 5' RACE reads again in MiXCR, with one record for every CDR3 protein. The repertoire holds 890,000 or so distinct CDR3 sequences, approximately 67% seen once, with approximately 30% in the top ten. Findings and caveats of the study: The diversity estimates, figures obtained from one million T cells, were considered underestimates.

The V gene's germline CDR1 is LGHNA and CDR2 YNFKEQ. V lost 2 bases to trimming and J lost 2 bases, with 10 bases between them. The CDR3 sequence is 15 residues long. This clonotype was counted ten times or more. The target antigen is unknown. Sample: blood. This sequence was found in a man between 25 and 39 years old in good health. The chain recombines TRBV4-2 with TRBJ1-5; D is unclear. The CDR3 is CASSQFSDGNQPQHF. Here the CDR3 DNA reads TGTGCCAGCAGCCAATTCAGTGATGGCAATCAGCCCCAGCATTTT.